These 3 T cell receptor beta chains came from one sample sequenced in a study of blood T cells in healthy people across ages. For the second PCR, which ran for roughly 6 to 12 cycles, a sample-barcoded 5' primer and a J-beta primer mix were used. Via MiXCR, TCRdb re-called the 5' RACE reads, giving one row per CDR3 protein. The table lists hundreds of thousands of distinct CDR3 sequences, under 45% of them singletons, with around 21% in the top ten. The specimen sequenced was blood. These receptors came from a man aged 55 to 70 in good health.

This rearrangement joins TRBV27 to TRBJ2-7; TRBD1 matches 11 bases. CDR1 MNHEY and CDR2 SMNVEV come from the germline V gene (reference sequence). The CDR3 contains 15 residues. Trimming at V came to 7 bases and at J to 3 bases, leaving 8 bases not matched to a gene. The CDR3 sequence: CASIAGTGGIYEQYF. CDR3 coding DNA: TGTGCCAGCATCGCCGGGACAGGGGGAATCTACGAGCAGTACTTC.

The chain is built from TRBV27 and TRBJ2-7, with TRBD1 identical over 9 bases. CDR1 is MNHEY, CDR2 SMNVEV, per germline (reference sequence). The length of the CDR3 is 15 residues. The ends lost 8 bases at V and 2 bases at J; junction bases unmatched: 10. CDR3 in amino acids: CASSTTGGPAYEQYF. The CDR3 DNA reads as TGTGCCAGCTCTACAACAGGGGGCCCTGCCTACGAGCAGTACTTC.

Ten or more counts support this clonotype. The J gene is TRBJ2-3, the V gene TRBV29-1, with 9 bases that match TRBD2. Looked up from germline, CDR1 is SQVTM and CDR2 is ANQGSEA. This CDR3 spans 15 amino acids. Losses at the gene ends were 4 bases for V and 3 bases for J; bases not matched to a gene: 8. The CDR3 coding sequence is TGCAGCGTTGCCGGCGGGGGGGATTCGACAGATACGCAGTATTTT. Translation gives CSVAGGGDSTDTQYF.